This TCR beta chain was obtained from a study of shared clonotypes between healthy human individuals. Study results and limitations: Among a few donors, approximately 5% of naive CD4 clonotypes were found in common. A limitation of the genetic and exposure-history diversity represented arose from few donors.

CD45RA+ naive and CD45RA-negative memory subsets were separated from CD4+ cells. Sorted-subset replicate PCRs used about 190 ng of genomic DNA. This amount corresponded to 30,000 to 35,000 T cell genomes. Using immunoSEQ multiplex PCR, the repertoire was profiled, and TCRdb retains in-frame clones only, with some absent. The sample has 1.5 million to 1.9 million clones; roughly 98% are singletons. As concerns this clone: Its target is unknown.

Between the trimmed V and J ends, which lost 3 bases and 5 bases, there was a span of 32 bases. The CDR3 runs to 20 residues. Per germline, CDR1 LGHNA and CDR2 YSLEER. The sequenced material came from naive CD4+ T cells sorted from blood. Subset described: CD45RA+ positively selected. The clonotype was recovered from a man aged 25-40 years in good health. This chain connects TRBV4-3 to TRBJ2-7; either TRBD1 or TRBD2 may fit D (7 bases each). The DNA of the CDR3 is TGCGCCAGCAGCCAGGACAGGTTCCCATCAGCGGGAACGAACCGAGACGAGCAGTACTTC. It codes for CASSQDRFPSAGTNRDEQYF.